These T cell receptor beta chains were read from a single sample in a study of cytomegalovirus exposure and HLA in healthy donors. This table comes from immunoSEQ multiplex PCR, and its TCRdb copy is limited to in-frame clones, with some not included. Of 90,000 to 130,000 clones in the sample, approximately 94% were seen once. The specimen sequenced was PBMCs. These receptors originate from a woman between 18 and 30 years old in good health and CMV-seronegative. Each CDR3 is given with its conserved first and last residue. D genes are given only for firm matches. Size tells how often a clone was seen (once, few, many) or the class of an expanded clone, and some rows leave it out.

cdr3_aa | cdr3_nt | clone_size | d_call | j_call | v_call
CASSRQTGTNSPLHF | TGTGCCAGCAGCAGACAGACAGGGACGAATTCACCCCTCCACTTT | once | TRBD1 | TRBJ1-6 | TRBV7-9
CASSDRGHSYEQYF | TGTGCCAGCAGCGACAGGGGGCATTCGTACGAGCAGTACTTC | NA | TRBD1 | TRBJ2-7 | TRBV28
CASSENRGNYGYTF | TGTGCCAGCAGTGAAAACAGGGGCAACTATGGCTACACCTTC | NA | TRBD1 | TRBJ1-2 | TRBV28
CASSLSGTAYGYTF | TGCGCCAGCAGCTTGTCCGGGACAGCTTATGGCTACACCTTC | few | TRBD1 | TRBJ1-2 | TRBV5-1
CASSRNTGGSYEQYF | TGCGCCAGCAGCCGTAACACAGGGGGCTCCTACGAGCAGTACTTC | NA | TRBD1 | TRBJ2-7 | TRBV4-1
CASKRGGAAAYYEQYF | TGTGCCAGCAAACGGGGCGGGGCGGCAGCATACTACGAGCAGTACTTC | NA | NA | TRBJ2-7 | TRBV5-6
CASSLYLSYEQYF | TGTGCCAGCAGTTTATACCTATCCTACGAGCAGTACTTC | once | NA | TRBJ2-7 | TRBV28
CATRAQGSYNEQFF | TGTGCCACCAGAGCGCAGGGCTCCTACAATGAGCAGTTCTTC | NA | NA | TRBJ2-1 | TRBV15
CASSQRHENYGYTF | TGTGCCAGCAGCCAGCGGCACGAAAACTATGGCTACACCTTC | NA | NA | TRBJ1-2 | TRBV6-5
CASSYSGGRVNEQFF | TGTGCCAGCAGCTACAGCGGGGGCCGGGTGAATGAGCAGTTCTTC | NA | TRBD2 | TRBJ2-1 | TRBV5-5
CASSQFRDRGDANTEAFF | TGCGCCAGCAGTCAATTTAGGGACAGGGGCGATGCGAACACTGAAGCTTTCTTT | NA | TRBD1 | TRBJ1-1 | TRBV23-1
CASSLRAGQGADTQYF | TGTGCCAGCAGCTTACGCGCGGGACAGGGCGCAGATACGCAGTATTTT | NA | TRBD1 | TRBJ2-3 | TRBV7-2
CASSENLGAKGYGYTF | TGTGCCAGCAGTGAAAATTTAGGGGCAAAGGGGTATGGCTACACCTTC | NA | NA | TRBJ1-2 | TRBV25-1
CASSVEGQGPGFYGYTF | TGTGCCAGCAGCGTAGAGGGACAGGGGCCAGGATTCTATGGCTACACCTTC | NA | TRBD1 | TRBJ1-2 | TRBV9
CASSLVGGDEAFF | TGTGCCAGCAGCTTAGTCGGGGGAGATGAAGCTTTCTTT | NA | NA | TRBJ1-1 | TRBV7-9
CASSQGDRGPFITYEQYF | TGCGCCAGCAGCCAAGGGGACAGGGGGCCTTTTATAACCTACGAGCAGTACTTC | NA | TRBD1 | TRBJ2-7 | TRBV4-1
CASRMGRAGGYNEQFF | TGTGCCAGCAGAATGGGCCGGGCGGGGGGCTACAATGAGCAGTTCTTC | once | TRBD2 | TRBJ2-1 | TRBV28
CASSARDRGDEQFF | TGTGCCAGCAGCGCCCGGGACAGGGGGGATGAGCAGTTCTTC | NA | TRBD1 | TRBJ2-1 | TRBV9
CAISDGQGLNYGYTF | TGTGCCATCAGTGACGGGCAGGGCCTAAACTATGGCTACACCTTC | NA | NA | TRBJ1-2 | TRBV10-3
CASTQGSGELFF | TGTGCCAGCACACAGGGGAGCGGGGAGCTGTTTTTT | NA | TRBD1 | TRBJ2-2 | TRBV27
CASSQEGLGQVGEQYF | TGCGCCAGCAGCCAAGAGGGGTTGGGACAGGTTGGCGAGCAGTACTTC | NA | TRBD1 | TRBJ2-7 | TRBV4-3
CASSTSGTGDAPLHF | TGTGCCAGCAGCACATCCGGGACAGGGGACGCACCCCTCCACTTT | NA | TRBD1 | TRBJ1-6 | TRBV11-3